This entry lists 22 T cell receptor beta chains sequenced from one sample in a study of blood T cell repertoires in COVID-19. Generated by immunoSEQ multiplex PCR, the TCRdb table keeps only in-frame clones and is missing some. The sample lists approximately 480,000 clones; 89% were seen once. The sample was peripheral blood. These receptors originate from a man between 18 and 35 years old with COVID-19, enrolled during active disease.

The V gene is TRBV2, the J gene TRBJ2-2, with a possible D match to TRBD2 (6 bases). This CDR3 comprises 14 residues. In germline, CDR1 is SNHLY, CDR2 FYNNEI. V was clipped by 7 bases and J by 6 bases, with 15 bases between them. The CDR3 coding sequence is TGTGCCAGCAAGGAGGGGAGGTCGTCCGGGGAGCTGTTTTTT. Amino acids: CASKEGRSSGELFF.

V is TRBV24-1 and J is TRBJ2-3; 8 nucleotides align to TRBD2. Germline-derived CDR1 and CDR2 are KGHDR and SFDVKD. The length of the CDR3 is 16 residues. The V segment lost 0 bases and the J segment 2 bases; nucleotides outside the gene matches: 3. CDR3 amino acids: CATSDLSSGTTDTQYF. CDR3 nucleotide sequence: TGTGCCACCAGTGATTTGAGTAGCGGGACCACAGATACGCAGTATTTT.

V usage is TRBV5-6 and J usage is TRBJ2-5; TRBD2 matches at 10 bases. The V gene end was trimmed by 5 bases and the J gene end by 3 bases; junction bases not matched to a gene: 4. In germline, CDR1 is SGHDT, CDR2 YYEEEE. This CDR3 spans 14 amino acids. The CDR3 loop is CASRPLAGEETQYF. Written as DNA, the CDR3 is TGTGCCAGCAGGCCCCTAGCGGGAGAAGAGACCCAGTACTTC. Together with reference TRBV5-6 and TRBJ2-5, the CDR3 gives the full variable domain: DAGVTQSPTHLIKTRGQQVTLRCSPKSGHDTVSWYQQALGQGPQFIFQYYEEEERQRGNFPDRFSGHQFPNYSSELNVNALLLGDSALYLCASRPLAGEETQYFGPGTRLLVL.

This clone occurred once. The chain recombines TRBV7-9 with TRBJ1-2; D might be TRBD1 (6 bases). V was shortened by 0 bases and J by 7 bases, with 15 bases between the two germline ends. The CDR3 runs 15 residues. The germline V gene has CDR1 SEHNR and CDR2 FQNEAQ (reference sequence). The CDR3: CASSLAPGRGSGYTF. CDR3 bases: TGTGCCAGCAGCTTAGCCCCCGGCAGGGGCTCTGGCTACACCTTC.

The chain has TRBV11-3 and TRBJ2-5, with TRBD1 matching 9 bases. The CDR3 has 14 amino acids. The V gene end was trimmed by 4 bases and the J gene end by 5 bases; junction bases not matched to a gene: 5. Germline CDR1 reads SGHNT; CDR2 reads YENEEA. In DNA form, the CDR3 reads TGTGCCAGCAGCTCTACAGGGGGCTGGGAGACCCAGTACTTC. The encoded protein is CASSSTGGWETQYF.

The chain links TRBV4-1 to TRBJ2-2, with no clear D. The ends were cut back, 2 bases at V and 1 base at J, with 8 bases in the middle. The length of the CDR3 is 15 residues. Germline V gene data show CDR1 as MGHRA and CDR2 as YSYEKL. CDR3 DNA sequence: TGCGCCAGCAGCCAACGCGGCGGGAACACCGGGGAGCTGTTTTTT. Its translation: CASSQRGGNTGELFF.

The chain employs TRBV5-1 and TRBJ1-1; tentatively, D is TRBD1 (5 bases). V lost 4 bases and J 0 bases, leaving 22 bases between the germline ends. The CDR3 sequence is 18 residues long. Germline lookup yields CDR1 SGHRS and CDR2 YFSETQ. CDR3 DNA sequence: TGCGCCAGCAGCCTGAGATCGCATGGGGCAGGGTTGAACACTGAAGCTTTCTTT. Amino acids: CASSLRSHGAGLNTEAFF.

The chain is built from TRBV6-6 and TRBJ1-1, with TRBD1 as a possible D gene (6 bases). The CDR3 length is 13 residues. The V gene's germline CDR1 is MNHNY and CDR2 SVGAGI (reference sequence). The V and J ends lost 4 bases and 6 bases respectively, with 12 bases between them. In DNA form, the CDR3 reads TGTGCCAGCAGTTGGGGGGGCGCCTCTGAAGCTTTCTTT. Translating gives CASSWGGASEAFF.

Concerning this clone itself: The sample holds other DNA sequences that translate to the same CDR3. The CDR3 DNA is TGTGCCAGTAGCCCCGGACAGCAAGAGACCCAGTACTTC. The encoded protein is CASSPGQQETQYF. V gene TRBV19 combines with J gene TRBJ2-5; D perhaps matches TRBD1 (6 bases). Trimming removed 6 bases at V and 2 bases at J, with 10 bases between. There are 13 residues in the CDR3. Germline lookup yields CDR1 LNHDA and CDR2 SQIVND (reference sequence).

The V call is TRBV5-4, the J call TRBJ1-2, with 8 bases fitting TRBD1. Trimming cost V 2 bases and J 7 bases; bases outside gene matches: 7. In germline, CDR1 is SGHNT, CDR2 YYREEE (reference sequence). The CDR3 sequence is 14 residues long. In nucleotides, the CDR3 is TGTGCCAGCAGCTTCAATGCAGGGGGCAGTGGCTACACCTTC. Translating gives CASSFNAGGSGYTF.

This rearrangement joins TRBV19 to TRBJ2-3; 8 bases are shared with TRBD2. The V gene's germline CDR1 is LNHDA and CDR2 SQIVND (reference sequence). The CDR3 totals 14 residues. Losses at the gene ends were 6 bases for V and 4 bases for J; bases not matched to a gene: 6. Here the CDR3 reads CASRGLGVADTQYF. The CDR3 DNA is TGTGCCAGTAGGGGACTAGGTGTTGCAGATACGCAGTATTTT. Based on the CDR3 plus reference TRBV19 and TRBJ2-3, the full variable domain is DGGITQSPKYLFRKEGQNVTLSCEQNLNHDAMYWYRQDPGQGLRLIYYSQIVNDFQKGDIAEGYSVSREKKESFPLTVTSAQKNPTAFYLCASRGLGVADTQYFGPGTRLTVL.

This clone occurred once. The CDR3 DNA follows: TGTGCCAGCAGCTTATATGGTCAGGGAAAAGAGACCCAGTACTTC. It encodes CASSLYGQGKETQYF. V gene TRBV11-2 combines with J gene TRBJ2-5; D perhaps matches TRBD1 (5 bases). Trimming removed 2 bases from V and 3 bases from J, with 13 bases in between. This CDR3 is 15 amino acids long. Germline CDR1 and CDR2: SGHAT and FQNNGV.

The chain joins TRBV7-9 to TRBJ2-7, with TRBD2 matching over 8 bases. J gave up 3 bases and V 0 bases, and 1 base lay outside the gene matches. This CDR3 comprises 14 residues. Germline V gives CDR1 SEHNR, CDR2 FQNEAQ (reference sequence). The CDR3 region is CASSLAGTSYEQYF. The CDR3 coding sequence is TGTGCCAGCAGCTTAGCCGGGACTAGCTACGAGCAGTACTTC.

The genes are TRBV5-1 and TRBJ1-2; D might be TRBD1 (5 bases). Germline V lookup: CDR1 SGHRS, CDR2 YFSETQ. This CDR3 has 14 amino acids. Trimming shortened V by 3 bases and J by 4 bases, and 13 bases separated the two germline ends. CDR3 loop: CASSSLGQTYGYTF. Here the CDR3 DNA reads TGCGCCAGCAGCTCCCTAGGACAAACCTATGGCTACACCTTC.

CDR3 in amino acids: CASRRVGRGTGLDEQYF. The CDR3 DNA reads as TGTGCCAGCAGACGAGTCGGCCGTGGGACAGGGCTCGACGAGCAGTACTTC. The V call is TRBV7-9, the J call TRBJ2-7; 9 positions agree with TRBD1. The CDR3 loop spans 17 amino acids. Germline V CDR1 and CDR2: SEHNR, FQNEAQ (reference sequence). V gave up 6 bases and J gave up 5 bases; unmatched junction bases: 17.

The chain carries TRBV14 and TRBJ1-4, with no clear D. V lost 3 bases and J lost 8, with 7 bases in between. The CDR3 extends over 12 amino acids. The germline gives CDR1 SGHDN, CDR2 FVKESK. The CDR3 reads CASSQFGEKLFF. In DNA, the CDR3 is TGTGCCAGCAGCCAGTTCGGGGAAAAACTGTTTTTT.

The gene calls are TRBV28 and TRBJ2-3, with D unclear. The CDR3 consists of 15 residues. Germline V gives CDR1 MDHEN, CDR2 SYDVKM. V dropped 6 bases and J dropped 3 bases, with 16 bases sitting between them. The CDR3 nucleotides read TGTGCCAGCAGGCCGCCCGTGGCCCCTACAGATACGCAGTATTTT. Translation gives CASRPPVAPTDTQYF.

About this clone: Mismatch with germline at one junction end may stem from a read error. V is TRBV5-6 and J is TRBJ2-7; 10 bases line up with TRBD1. Germline V gene lookup returns CDR1 SGHDT and CDR2 YYEEEE. This CDR3 contains 13 residues. This CDR3 is CASSFRDRGPRRF. The CDR3 region has the DNA TGTGCCAGCAGCTTTCGGGACAGGGGCCCGAGGAGATTC. The entire variable domain, with the rest obtained from reference TRBV5-6 and TRBJ2-7, is as follows: DAGVTQSPTHLIKTRGQQVTLRCSPKSGHDTVSWYQQALGQGPQFIFQYYEEEERQRGNFPDRFSGHQFPNYSSELNVNALLLGDSALYLCASSFRDRGPRRFGPGTRLTVT.

In its sample, this clone was seen a few times. This rearrangement joins TRBV20-1 to TRBJ1-2, with D hard to call. The V and J ends lost 1 base and 6 bases respectively, with 6 bases between them. The CDR3 extends over 11 amino acids. Germline assignment: CDR1 DFQATT and CDR2 SNEGSKA (reference sequence). CDR3 bases: TGCAGTGCTAGAGTTCAAAATGGCTACACCTTC. Its protein product is CSARVQNGYTF.

This sequence joins TRBV11-2 and TRBJ1-4; tentatively, D is TRBD1 (6 bases). V gave up 4 bases and J gave up 2 bases, with 11 bases separating them. Germline CDR1 is SGHAT and CDR2 is FQNNGV. CDR3 length equals 15 residues. Written as DNA, the CDR3 is TGTGCCAGCAGCTCCTACAGGGCTACTAATGAAAAACTGTTTTTT. Encoded protein: CASSSYRATNEKLFF.

Only a few counts were recorded for this clone. The CDR3 is CASSHFGQQENYGYTF. The CDR3 DNA reads TGTGCCAGCAGCCACTTCGGACAGCAGGAAAACTATGGCTACACCTTC. The gene calls are TRBV7-9 and TRBJ1-2, with a tentative D call TRBD1 (6 bases). Trimming took 5 bases from V and 2 from J, leaving 18 bases between them. Germline lookup yields CDR1 SEHNR and CDR2 FQNEAQ (reference sequence). The CDR3 is 16 amino acids.

This chain connects TRBV12-2 to TRBJ2-7; the D call TRBD2 from the table was never checked on the DNA. TRBV12-2 constitutes a pseudogene. The CDR3 covers 16 residues. CDR3 nucleotides: TGTGCAAGTCGCTTAGCTCAGACTAGCGGGAGCTACGAGCAGTACTTC. Protein product: CASRLAQTSGSYEQYF.